The next 15 T cell receptor beta chains were all read from a single sample in a study of blood T cell repertoires in COVID-19. Using immunoSEQ multiplex PCR, the repertoire was profiled, and TCRdb retains in-frame clones only, with some absent. The table records about 250,000 clones, 70% to 85% of them present only once. Source material: peripheral blood. The source of these receptors is a woman of 80 years or more with active or convalescent COVID-19.

This chain links TRBV30 with TRBJ1-1, with 8 bases identical to TRBD1. The germline CDR1 and CDR2 sequences are GTSNPN and SVGIG (reference sequence). V trimming: 5 bases; J trimming: 4 bases; junction bases outside the gene matches: 6. The CDR3 extends over 13 amino acids. The DNA of the CDR3 is TGTGCCTGGGGGACAGGTACGCTCACTGAAGCTTTCTTT. Translating it yields CAWGTGTLTEAFF.

In its sample, this clone was seen a few times. The rearrangement joins TRBV27 to TRBJ1-1; possibly TRBD1 for D (5 bases). Per the germline V gene, CDR1 is MNHEY and CDR2 is SMNVEV (reference sequence). The CDR3 is made up of 17 amino acids. V dropped 3 bases and J dropped 1 base, with 18 bases sitting between them. The chain's CDR3 is CASSFLTPLGQNTEAFF. In DNA, the CDR3 is TGTGCCAGCAGTTTCCTAACCCCTCTAGGACAGAACACTGAAGCTTTCTTT.

The CDR3 nucleotides are TGTGCCAGCAGCCAAGGTCGGAACAGGGGGCAGGGCGGCTACACCTTC. Translation: CASSQGRNRGQGGYTF. J is TRBJ1-2 and V is TRBV3-1 (or the pseudogene TRBV3-2); TRBD1 matches at 9 bases. Trimming at V came to 1 base and at J to 8 bases, leaving 11 bases not matched to a gene. There are 16 residues in the CDR3. Germline lookup yields CDR1 LGHDT and CDR2 YNNKEL (reference sequence).

This rearrangement joins TRBV5-1 to TRBJ2-3; 13 bases fit TRBD2. The CDR3 consists of 18 residues. The trim removed 4 bases at V and 0 bases at J, leaving 8 bases unmatched. CDR1 SGHRS and CDR2 YFSETQ come from the germline V gene. The CDR3 here is CASSEGTSGATSTDTQYF. As DNA, the CDR3 is TGCGCCAGCAGCGAGGGGACTAGCGGGGCAACTAGCACAGATACGCAGTATTTT.

V gene TRBV7-9 combines with J gene TRBJ2-7; D ambiguous. CDR1 SEHNR and CDR2 FQNEAQ come from the germline V gene (reference sequence). V lost 4 bases, J lost 1 base, and 11 bases lay in between. The CDR3 consists of 14 residues. CDR3 residues: CASSSNYDSYEQYF. DNA of the CDR3: TGTGCCAGCAGCTCGAACTACGATTCCTACGAGCAGTACTTC.

The chain uses TRBV10-3 and TRBJ2-7, with D maybe TRBD1 (6 bases). The CDR3 loop spans 14 amino acids. The V gene's germline CDR1 is ENHRY and CDR2 SYGVKD. The V gene lost 7 bases and the J gene lost 2 bases, with 15 bases spanning the gap. The CDR3 is CAINNGGSTYEQYF. The CDR3 DNA reads TGTGCCATCAATAATGGGGGCTCGACCTACGAGCAGTACTTC.

V and J are TRBV7-9 and TRBJ2-3; 10 positions match TRBD1. Per the germline V gene, CDR1 is SEHNR and CDR2 is FQNEAQ (reference sequence). This CDR3 spans 16 amino acids. J was trimmed by 2 bases and V by 4 bases; bases with no gene match: 6. This chain's CDR3 is CASSSPTGGFTDTQYF. The CDR3 DNA follows: TGTGCCAGCAGCTCACCGACAGGGGGCTTCACAGATACGCAGTATTTT. Full variable domain (outside the CDR3, taken from reference TRBV7-9 and TRBJ2-3): DTGVSQNPRHKITKRGQNVTFRCDPISEHNRLYWYRQTLGQGPEFLTYFQNEAQLEKSRLLSDRFSAERPKGSFSTLEIQRTEQGDSAMYLCASSSPTGGFTDTQYFGPGTRLTVL.

The rearrangement uses TRBV28 and TRBJ2-3; 13 bases line up with TRBD2. CDR3 length: 19 amino acids. Germline lookup yields CDR1 MDHEN and CDR2 SYDVKM. The junction had 9 bases not matched to a gene; V was cut back by 1 base and J by 2 bases. The CDR3 spells CASSLLGLAGTTLTDTQYF. In nucleotides, the CDR3 is TGTGCCAGCAGTTTATTGGGACTAGCGGGAACCACCCTCACAGATACGCAGTATTTT.

In its sample, this clone was seen once. The chain carries TRBV29-1 and TRBJ2-3; TRBD2 matches 10 bases. The CDR3 totals 16 residues. CDR1 is SQVTM, CDR2 ANQGSEA, per germline. V gave up 6 bases and J gave up 0 bases; unmatched junction bases: 9. As DNA, the CDR3 is TGCAGCGTGCGACGGACTAGCGGTTCTAGCACAGATACGCAGTATTTT. This translates into CSVRRTSGSSTDTQYF.

This clone was counted a few times. The rearrangement links TRBV15 to TRBJ1-2; 7 bases are shared with TRBD1. The CDR3 is made up of 17 amino acids. J was trimmed by 0 bases and V by 4 bases; bases with no gene match: 11. The V gene's germline CDR1 is LNHNV and CDR2 YYDKDF (reference sequence). In DNA, the CDR3 is TGTGCCACCAGCAATGAAATGGGACAGCTCACTAACTATGGCTACACCTTC. It codes for CATSNEMGQLTNYGYTF.

The genes are TRBV19 and TRBJ2-6; 12 bases map to TRBD1. CDR3 length equals 19 residues. V lost 3 bases, J lost 1 base, and 7 bases stayed unmatched. From germline, CDR1 is LNHDA and CDR2 SQIVND (reference sequence). CDR3: CASSMILGQGASGANVLTF. CDR3 DNA sequence: TGTGCCAGTAGTATGATTTTGGGACAGGGGGCGTCTGGGGCCAACGTCCTGACTTTC.

This clone was seen more than once but under ten times. The rearrangement links TRBV5-1 to TRBJ2-1, with 13 bases aligning to TRBD2. From germline, CDR1 is SGHRS and CDR2 YFSETQ. After removal of 4 bases from V and 9 bases from J, the junction contained 4 bases not matched to a gene. The CDR3 consists of 14 residues. The CDR3 sequence is CASSITSGGVEQFF. Here the CDR3 DNA reads TGCGCCAGCAGCATCACTAGCGGGGGGGTTGAGCAGTTCTTC.

The chain is built from TRBV19 and TRBJ1-5; TRBD1 agrees at 9 bases. CDR3 size: 15 residues. The trim removed 8 bases at V and 1 base at J, leaving 6 bases unmatched. The germline V gene has CDR1 LNHDA and CDR2 SQIVND (reference sequence). CDR3 residues: CASEDRGRSNQPQHF. CDR3 nucleotide sequence: TGTGCCAGTGAGGACAGGGGAAGAAGCAATCAGCCCCAGCATTTT. The full variable domain, completed using reference TRBV19 and TRBJ1-5, is DGGITQSPKYLFRKEGQNVTLSCEQNLNHDAMYWYRQDPGQGLRLIYYSQIVNDFQKGDIAEGYSVSREKKESFPLTVTSAQKNPTAFYLCASEDRGRSNQPQHFGDGTRLSIL.

V gene TRBV28 combines with J gene TRBJ2-4; D is unresolved. Germline CDR1 is MDHEN and CDR2 is SYDVKM. This CDR3 comprises 15 residues. V was shortened by 6 bases and J by 1 base, with 13 bases between the two germline ends. The chain's CDR3 is CASSPPGGAKNIQYF. The DNA for the CDR3 is TGTGCCAGCAGCCCTCCCGGTGGTGCCAAAAACATTCAGTACTTC.

This clone was recorded only once. The chain is built from TRBV15 and TRBJ1-1; 9 bases fit TRBD1. The CDR3 runs 13 residues. Germline CDR1 is LNHNV and CDR2 is YYDKDF (reference sequence). Unmatched junction bases numbered 1, after V lost 3 bases and J lost 5 bases. The CDR3 region has the DNA TGTGCCACCAGCAGGGGACAGGGAACTGAAGCTTTCTTT. This codes for CATSRGQGTEAFF.